What follows are 4 T cell receptor beta chains derived from one specimen sequenced in a study of cytomegalovirus exposure and HLA in healthy donors. Amplification used 60 Vbeta primers and 13 Jbeta primers. Profiling relied on immunoSEQ multiplex PCR, and the TCRdb table lists in-frame clones only, not all of them. The table has about 100,000 clones, approximately 79% seen once. The specimen sequenced was PBMCs. The receptors were sampled from a woman in her thirties or forties in good health and CMV-seropositive.

V gene TRBV6-6 combines with J gene TRBJ2-3, with 7 nucleotides matching TRBD2. The CDR3 length is 16 residues. Germline assignment: CDR1 MNHNY and CDR2 SVGAGI (reference sequence). Trimming cost V 5 bases and J 0 bases; bases outside gene matches: 8. CDR3 nucleotides: TGTGCCAGCAGTACCACTAGCGCTCCTAGCACAGATACGCAGTATTTT. Protein sequence: CASSTTSAPSTDTQYF.

The chain links TRBV11-3 to TRBJ1-1, with D unresolved. The CDR3 runs 13 residues. Germline-derived CDR1 and CDR2 are SGHNT and YENEEA. Trimming shortened V by 1 base and J by 1 base, and 4 bases separated the two germline ends. CDR3: CASSLGRNTEAFF. CDR3 DNA: TGTGCCAGCAGCTTAGGTCGGAACACTGAAGCTTTCTTT.

The rearrangement uses TRBV6-1 and TRBJ1-1; weak D call: TRBD1 (6 bases). Germline CDR1 reads MNHNS; CDR2 reads SASEGT. The length of the CDR3 is 13 residues. Between the trimmed V and J ends, which lost 6 bases and 2 bases, there was a span of 10 bases. CDR3 region: CASREQGNTEAFF. For the CDR3, the DNA is TGTGCCAGCAGGGAACAGGGCAACACTGAAGCTTTCTTT.

The genes are TRBV18 and TRBJ1-2; D is possibly TRBD1 (5 bases). Trimming removed 2 bases from V and 0 bases from J, with 10 bases in between. This CDR3 contains 15 residues. The germline V gene has CDR1 KGHSH and CDR2 LQKENI. CDR3 in amino acids: CASSPVGDSNYGYTF. The CDR3 DNA reads as TGTGCCAGCTCACCAGTAGGGGATTCTAACTATGGCTACACCTTC.